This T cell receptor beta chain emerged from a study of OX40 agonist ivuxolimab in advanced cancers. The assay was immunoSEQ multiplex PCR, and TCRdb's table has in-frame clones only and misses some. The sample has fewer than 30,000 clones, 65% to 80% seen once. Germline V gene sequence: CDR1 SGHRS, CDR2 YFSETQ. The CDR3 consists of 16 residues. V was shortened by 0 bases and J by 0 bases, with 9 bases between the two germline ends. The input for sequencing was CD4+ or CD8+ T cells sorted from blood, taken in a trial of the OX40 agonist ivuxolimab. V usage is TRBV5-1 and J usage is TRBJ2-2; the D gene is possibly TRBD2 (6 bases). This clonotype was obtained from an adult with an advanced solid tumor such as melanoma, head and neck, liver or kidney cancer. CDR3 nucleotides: TGCGCCAGCAGCTTGGCGGTAGCGGCGAACACCGGGGAGCTGTTTTTT. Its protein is CASSLAVAANTGELFF.